What follows describes a single TCR beta chain. Its antigen is not identified. PCR used 60 Vbeta primers and 13 Jbeta primers. The data were produced by immunoSEQ multiplex PCR, yet TCRdb's version contains in-frame clones alone and is incomplete. The sample holds some 90,000 clones, 81% seen once. This sample is drawn from a study of cytomegalovirus exposure and HLA in healthy donors. The CDR3 is 13 amino acids. Trimming took 1 base from V and 3 from J, leaving 3 bases between them. The germline V gene encodes CDR1 LNHNV and CDR2 YYDKDF (reference sequence). Study results and limitations: A link between a missense DCLRE1C variant and TCR beta V- and J-gene trimming emerged from a later analysis.

Sequencing was done on a sample of PBMCs. This clonotype was sampled from a human donor in good health. The V and J genes are TRBV15 and TRBJ1-4; no definite D call. The CDR3 spells CATSRGPNEKLFF. As DNA, the CDR3 is TGTGCCACCAGCAGAGGGCCTAATGAAAAACTGTTTTTT.